This T cell receptor beta chain was documented in a study of blood T cell repertoires in COVID-19. With 3 bases removed from V and 4 bases from J, the gap between germline ends came to 7 bases. The CDR3 loop spans 12 amino acids. Clones were read by immunoSEQ multiplex PCR, and TCRdb kept only the in-frame ones, dropping some. The sample contains 95,000 to 150,000 clones, more than 80% of which appear only once. The sequence was obtained from a woman at least 80 years old with COVID-19, enrolled during active disease. The J gene is TRBJ2-7, the V gene TRBV12-3 or TRBV12-4; D remains unclear. Sequenced input: peripheral blood. CDR3 amino acids: CASSFTDYEQYF. The CDR3 DNA reads as TGTGCCAGCAGTTTTACAGATTACGAGCAGTACTTC.